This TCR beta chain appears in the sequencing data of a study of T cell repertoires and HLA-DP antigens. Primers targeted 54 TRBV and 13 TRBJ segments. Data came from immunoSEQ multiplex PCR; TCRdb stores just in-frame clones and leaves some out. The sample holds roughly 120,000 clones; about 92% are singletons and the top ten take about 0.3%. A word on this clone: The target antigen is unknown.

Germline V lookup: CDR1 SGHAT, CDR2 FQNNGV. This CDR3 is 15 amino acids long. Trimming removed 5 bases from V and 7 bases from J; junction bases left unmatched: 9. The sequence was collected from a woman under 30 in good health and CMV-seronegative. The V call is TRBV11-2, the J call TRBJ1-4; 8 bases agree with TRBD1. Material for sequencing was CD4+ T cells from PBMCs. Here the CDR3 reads CASSTPRGRSEKLFF. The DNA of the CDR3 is TGTGCCAGCAGCACGCCCAGGGGGCGGAGTGAAAAACTGTTTTTT.